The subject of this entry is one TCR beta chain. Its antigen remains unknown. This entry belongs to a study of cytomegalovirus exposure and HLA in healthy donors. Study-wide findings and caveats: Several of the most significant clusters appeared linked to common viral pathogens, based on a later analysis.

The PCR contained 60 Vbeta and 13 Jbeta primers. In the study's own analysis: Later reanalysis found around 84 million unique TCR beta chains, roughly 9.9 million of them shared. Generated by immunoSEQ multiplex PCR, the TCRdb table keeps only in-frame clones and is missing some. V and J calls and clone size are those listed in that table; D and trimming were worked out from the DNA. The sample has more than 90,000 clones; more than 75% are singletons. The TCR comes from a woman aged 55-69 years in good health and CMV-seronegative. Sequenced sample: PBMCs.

CDR3 nucleotide sequence: TGTGCCAGCAGCGTAGGGGGGGGCACCGGGGAGCTGTTTTTT. Its protein is CASSVGGGTGELFF. This rearrangement joins TRBV9 to TRBJ2-2, with 7 positions matching TRBD2. This CDR3 comprises 14 residues. The germline gives CDR1 SGDLS, CDR2 YYNGEE. V lost 0 bases and J lost 4; bases outside the gene matches: 0.